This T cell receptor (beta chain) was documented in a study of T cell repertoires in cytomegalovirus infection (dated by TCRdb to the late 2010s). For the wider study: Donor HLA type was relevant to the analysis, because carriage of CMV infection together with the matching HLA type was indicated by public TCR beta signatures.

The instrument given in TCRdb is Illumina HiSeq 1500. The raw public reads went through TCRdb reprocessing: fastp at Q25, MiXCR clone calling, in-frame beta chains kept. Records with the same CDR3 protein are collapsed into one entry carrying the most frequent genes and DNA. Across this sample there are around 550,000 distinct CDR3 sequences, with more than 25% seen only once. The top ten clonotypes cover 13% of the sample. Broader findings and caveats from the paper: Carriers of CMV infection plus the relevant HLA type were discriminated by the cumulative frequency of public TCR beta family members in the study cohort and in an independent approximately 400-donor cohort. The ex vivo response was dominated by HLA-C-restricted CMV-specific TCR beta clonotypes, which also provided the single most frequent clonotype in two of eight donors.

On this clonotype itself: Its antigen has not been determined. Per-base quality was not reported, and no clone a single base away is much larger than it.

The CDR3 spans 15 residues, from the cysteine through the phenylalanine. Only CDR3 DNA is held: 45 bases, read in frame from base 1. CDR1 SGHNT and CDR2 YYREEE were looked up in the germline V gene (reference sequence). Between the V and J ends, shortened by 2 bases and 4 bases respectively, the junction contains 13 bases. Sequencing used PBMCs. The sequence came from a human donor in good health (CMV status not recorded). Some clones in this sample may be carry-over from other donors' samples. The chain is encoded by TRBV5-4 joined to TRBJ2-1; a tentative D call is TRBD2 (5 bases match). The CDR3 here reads CASSFRLAEYNEQFF. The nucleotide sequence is TGTGCCAGCAGCTTTCGCCTAGCAGAATACAATGAGCAGTTCTTC.